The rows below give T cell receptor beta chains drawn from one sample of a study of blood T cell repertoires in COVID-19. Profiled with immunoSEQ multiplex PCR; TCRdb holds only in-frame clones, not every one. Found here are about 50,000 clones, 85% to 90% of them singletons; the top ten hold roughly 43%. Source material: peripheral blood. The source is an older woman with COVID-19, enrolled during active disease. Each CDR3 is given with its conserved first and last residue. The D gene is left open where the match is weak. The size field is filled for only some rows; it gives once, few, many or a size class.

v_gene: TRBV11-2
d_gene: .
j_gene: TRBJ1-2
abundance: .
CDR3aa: CASSRQENYGYTF
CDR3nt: TGTGCCAGCAGCCGACAGGAAAACTATGGCTACACCTTC

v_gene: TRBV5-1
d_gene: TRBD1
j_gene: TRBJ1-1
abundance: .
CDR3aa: CASSLEVRGTEAFF
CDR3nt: TGCGCCAGCAGCTTGGAGGTCAGGGGGACTGAAGCTTTCTTT

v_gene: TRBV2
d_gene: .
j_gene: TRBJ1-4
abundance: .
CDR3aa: CASSRNPNREKLFF
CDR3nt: TGTGCCAGCAGCCGTAATCCTAACAGGGAAAAACTGTTTTTT

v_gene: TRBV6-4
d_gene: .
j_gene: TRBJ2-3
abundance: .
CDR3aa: CASSVGGASTDTQYF
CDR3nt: TGTGCCAGCAGTGTAGGGGGGGCCAGCACAGATACGCAGTATTTT

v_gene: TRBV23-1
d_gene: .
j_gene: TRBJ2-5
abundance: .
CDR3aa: CASSQSGQGPETQYF
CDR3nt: TGCGCCAGCAGTCAATCGGGGCAGGGCCCGGAGACCCAGTACTTC

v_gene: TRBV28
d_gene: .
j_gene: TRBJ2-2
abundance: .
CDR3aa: CASSWGQNTGELFF
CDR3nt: TGTGCCAGCAGTTGGGGACAGAACACCGGGGAGCTGTTTTTT

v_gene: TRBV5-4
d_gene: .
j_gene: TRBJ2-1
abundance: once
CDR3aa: CASSLYNEQFF
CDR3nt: TGTGCCAGCAGCCTATACAATGAGCAGTTCTTC

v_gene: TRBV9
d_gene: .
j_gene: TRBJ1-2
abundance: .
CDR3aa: CASSPPPGAGLGYTF
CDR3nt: TGTGCCAGCAGCCCCCCCCCAGGGGCAGGTCTTGGCTACACCTTC

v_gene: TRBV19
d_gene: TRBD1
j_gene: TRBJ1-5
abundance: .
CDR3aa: CASSSGQLGPQHF
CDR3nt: TGTGCCAGTAGTTCGGGACAGCTCGGGCCCCAGCATTTT

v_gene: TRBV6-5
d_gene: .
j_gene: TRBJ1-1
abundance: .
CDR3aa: CASSYLQGNTEAFF
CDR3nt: TGTGCCAGCAGTTACCTGCAGGGGAACACTGAAGCTTTCTTT

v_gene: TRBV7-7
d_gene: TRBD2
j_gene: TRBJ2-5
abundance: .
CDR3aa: CASSSQGGLAGEETQYF
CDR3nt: TGTGCCAGCAGCTCCCAAGGGGGACTAGCGGGGGAAGAGACCCAGTACTTC

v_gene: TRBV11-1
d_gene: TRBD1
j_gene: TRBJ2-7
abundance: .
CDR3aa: CASSLDGTGTYEQYF
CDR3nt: TGTGCCAGCAGCTTAGATGGGACAGGTACCTACGAGCAGTACTTC

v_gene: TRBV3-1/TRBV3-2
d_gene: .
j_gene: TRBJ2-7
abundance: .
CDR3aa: CASSQEGRGTLF
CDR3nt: TGTGCCAGCAGCCAAGAAGGACGAGGGACACTATTC

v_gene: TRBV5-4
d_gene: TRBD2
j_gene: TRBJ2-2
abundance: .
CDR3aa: CASSLLAGDTGELFF
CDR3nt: TGTGCCAGCAGCTTACTAGCGGGGGACACCGGGGAGCTGTTTTTT

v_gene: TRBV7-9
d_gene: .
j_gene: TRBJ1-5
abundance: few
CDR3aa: CASSLGGDQPQHF
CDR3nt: TGTGCCAGCAGCTTGGGGGGGGATCAGCCCCAGCATTTT

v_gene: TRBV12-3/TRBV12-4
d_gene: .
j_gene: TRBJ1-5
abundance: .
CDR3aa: CASSYLNQPQHF
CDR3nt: TGTGCCAGCAGCTACCTCAATCAGCCCCAGCATTTT

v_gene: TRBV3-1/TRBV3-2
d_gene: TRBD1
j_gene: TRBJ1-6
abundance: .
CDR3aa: CASSLGTGDSPLHF
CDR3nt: TGTGCCAGCAGCCTAGGGACAGGCGATTCACCCCTCCACTTT

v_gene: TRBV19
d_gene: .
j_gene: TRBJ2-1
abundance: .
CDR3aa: CASSRAGQAMNRFF
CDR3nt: TGTGCCAGTAGTCGAGCGGGACAGGCTATGAATCGGTTCTTC

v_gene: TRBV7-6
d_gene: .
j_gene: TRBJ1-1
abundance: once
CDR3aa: CASSPGGRNTEAFF
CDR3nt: TGTGCCAGCAGTCCCGGCGGAAGGAACACTGAAGCTTTCTTT

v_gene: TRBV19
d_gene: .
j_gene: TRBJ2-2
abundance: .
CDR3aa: CASTPWTTNTGELFF
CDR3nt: TGTGCCAGTACCCCCTGGACAACGAACACCGGGGAGCTGTTTTTT

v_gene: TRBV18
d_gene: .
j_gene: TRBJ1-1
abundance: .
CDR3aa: CASSPASHNTEAFF
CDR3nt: TGTGCCAGCTCACCAGCCAGTCATAACACTGAAGCTTTCTTT

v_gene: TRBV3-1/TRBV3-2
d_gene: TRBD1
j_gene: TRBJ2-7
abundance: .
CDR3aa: CASSQGPGQPYEQYF
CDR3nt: TGTGCCAGCAGCCAAGGACCGGGACAGCCCTACGAGCAGTACTTC

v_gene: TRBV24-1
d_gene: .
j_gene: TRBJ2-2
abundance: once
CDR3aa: CATSDTGNTGELFF
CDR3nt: TGTGCCACCAGTGACACAGGGAACACCGGGGAGCTGTTTTTT

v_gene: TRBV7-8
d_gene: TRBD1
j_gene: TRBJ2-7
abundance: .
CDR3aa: CASSLVVTGREEYF
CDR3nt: TGTGCCAGCAGCTTAGTGGTGACAGGGAGAGAGGAGTACTTC

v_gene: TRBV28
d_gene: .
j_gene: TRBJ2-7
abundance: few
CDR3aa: CASSPSPYEQYF
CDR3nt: TGTGCCAGCAGTCCCTCCCCCTACGAGCAGTACTTC

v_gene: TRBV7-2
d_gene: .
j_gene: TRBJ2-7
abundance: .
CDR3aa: CASSFGGFAGYEQYF
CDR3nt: TGTGCCAGCAGCTTTGGGGGGTTCGCAGGATACGAGCAGTACTTC

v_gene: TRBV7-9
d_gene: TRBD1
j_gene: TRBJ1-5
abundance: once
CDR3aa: CASSRTGYSNQPQHF
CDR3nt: TGTGCCAGCAGCAGGACAGGGTATAGCAATCAGCCCCAGCATTTT

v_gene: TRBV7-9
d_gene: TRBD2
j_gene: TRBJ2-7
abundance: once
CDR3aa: CASSQGDYSYEQYF
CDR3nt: TGTGCCAGCAGCCAAGGGGACTATTCCTACGAGCAGTACTTC

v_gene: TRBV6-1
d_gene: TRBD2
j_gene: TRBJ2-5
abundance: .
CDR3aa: CASSERGSGRSRGAGETQYF
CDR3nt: TGTGCCAGCAGTGAAAGAGGGTCGGGACGTTCGCGGGGGGCCGGAGAGACCCAGTACTTC

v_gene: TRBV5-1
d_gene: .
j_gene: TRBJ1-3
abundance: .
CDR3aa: CASSLVAEDTIYF
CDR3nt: TGCGCCAGCAGCTTGGTTGCAGAGGACACCATATATTTT

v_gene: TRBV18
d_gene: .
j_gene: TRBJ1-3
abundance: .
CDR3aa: CASSPASNPPGNTIYF
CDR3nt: TGTGCCAGCTCACCAGCGTCGAATCCCCCTGGAAACACCATATATTTT

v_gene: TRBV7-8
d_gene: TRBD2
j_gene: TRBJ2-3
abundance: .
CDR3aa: CASSFIKTGGRADTQYF
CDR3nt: TGTGCCAGCAGCTTTATTAAAACGGGCGGGAGGGCAGATACGCAGTATTTT

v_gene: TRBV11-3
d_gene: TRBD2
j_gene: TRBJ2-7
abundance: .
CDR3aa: CASSLGFSGDYEQYF
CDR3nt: TGTGCCAGCAGCTTAGGGTTTAGCGGGGACTACGAGCAGTACTTC

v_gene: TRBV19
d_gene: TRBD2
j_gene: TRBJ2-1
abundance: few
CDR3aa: CASTWASGIGNEQFF
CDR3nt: TGTGCCAGTACCTGGGCTAGCGGGATAGGTAATGAGCAGTTCTTC

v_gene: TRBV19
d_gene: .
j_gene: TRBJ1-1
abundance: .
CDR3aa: CASRTSMNTEAFF
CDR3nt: TGTGCCAGTAGGACTAGCATGAACACTGAAGCTTTCTTT

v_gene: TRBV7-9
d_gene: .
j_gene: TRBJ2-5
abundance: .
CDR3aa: CASSLVGTQETQYF
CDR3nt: TGTGCCAGCAGCTTAGTCGGGACTCAAGAGACCCAGTACTTC